This T cell receptor (beta chain) was recovered during a study of blood T cell repertoires in COVID-19. In the study overall: The origin of the acute and convalescent COVID-19 samples was the United States, Italy and Spain. The cDNA or gDNA used as material had been derived from T cells, B-cell-depleted T cells, or PBMCs.

V was cut by 1 base and J by 0 bases, with 10 bases left in between. The CDR3 has 16 residues. The V gene's germline CDR1 is SGHNT and CDR2 YENEEA. This clone was picked up a small number of times. How the authors handled the data: Estimation of nucleated cell counts was performed using reference gene primer amplification. The table came from immunoSEQ multiplex PCR; TCRdb's copy has only in-frame clones and leaves some out. V, J and clone size are taken as reported in that table, and D and trimming were inferred from the DNA itself. The table records about 170,000 clones, approximately 80% of them present only once.

The TCR sequence derives from a woman aged 55-69 years with acute or convalescent COVID-19. What was sequenced was peripheral blood. The chain joins TRBV11-3 to TRBJ1-3; no reliable D call. The CDR3 coding sequence is TGTGCCAGCAGCTTAGGTACACCCGACTCTGGAAACACCATATATTTT. The encoded protein is CASSLGTPDSGNTIYF.